One and the same sample provided the 28 T cell receptor beta chains below, sequenced in a study of sequential checkpoint blockade in melanoma. Stated treatment: randomized to nivolumab then ipilimumab (arm A) or the reverse (arm B). The table came from immunoSEQ multiplex PCR; TCRdb's copy has only in-frame clones and leaves some out. The sample lists about 32,000 clones; 82% were seen once. The sample in question was CD8+ T cells sorted from blood (inferred from file names), obtained from a patient given nivolumab and ipilimumab in sequence. The receptor set was obtained from a human donor with melanoma.

The V and J genes are TRBV28 and TRBJ2-7; D is unclear. CDR3 length: 11 residues. Per the germline V gene, CDR1 is MDHEN and CDR2 is SYDVKM. CDR3 sequence reads: CSVRSSYEQYF. The CDR3 nucleotides read TGTTCTGTAAGGAGCTCCTACGAGCAGTACTTC.

The chain links TRBV29-1 to TRBJ2-7; 7 bases are a match to TRBD2. The junction had 4 bases not matched to a gene; V was cut back by 2 bases and J by 0 bases. This CDR3 region has 14 residues. CDR1 and CDR2 from the germline V gene are SQVTM and ANQGSEA. The CDR3 DNA reads as TGCAGCGTTGAACTAGCGGACCTCTCCTACGAGCAGTACTTC. Translating gives CSVELADLSYEQYF.

The genes are TRBV5-4 and TRBJ2-5; unclear D gene. The J call may be wrong; the DNA end is better matched by TRBJ2-7. The CDR3 is made up of 14 amino acids. Germline assignment: CDR1 SGHNT and CDR2 YYREEE (reference sequence). CDR3: CASSLRTSIYEQYF. In nucleotides, the CDR3 is TGTGCCAGCAGCTTGCGTACCTCCATTTACGAGCAGTACTTC.

The chain joins TRBV7-9 to TRBJ2-1; TRBD2 matches 15 bases. V lost 5 bases, J lost 8 bases, and 4 bases stayed unmatched. In germline, CDR1 is SEHNR, CDR2 FQNEAQ (reference sequence). This CDR3 spans 15 amino acids. The CDR3 loop is CASSPRTSGRDEQFF. In DNA, the CDR3 is TGTGCCAGCAGCCCTCGGACTAGCGGGAGGGATGAGCAGTTCTTC.

This chain joins TRBV9 and TRBJ2-1, with D tentatively TRBD1 (6 bases). The CDR3 runs to 13 residues. Trimming shortened V by 1 base and J by 9 bases, and 11 bases separated the two germline ends. Germline CDR1 and CDR2: SGDLS and YYNGEE. The CDR3 here is CASSVISRGEQFF. CDR3 coding DNA: TGTGCCAGCAGCGTAATTAGCAGGGGTGAGCAGTTCTTC. Variable domain in full (rest from reference TRBV9 and TRBJ2-1): DSGVTQTPKHLITATGQRVTLRCSPRSGDLSVYWYQQSLDQGLQFLIQYYNGEERAKGNILERFSAQQFPDLHSELNLSSLELGDSALYFCASSVISRGEQFFGPGTRLTVL.

The chain is built from TRBV15 and TRBJ2-3, with TRBD2 matching over 7 bases. V gave up 4 bases and J gave up 0 bases; unmatched junction bases: 13. Germline assignment: CDR1 LNHNV and CDR2 YYDKDF (reference sequence). This CDR3 region has 18 residues. CDR3 in DNA: TGTGCCACCAGCAAACGACGGGGAGGGGACGTTAGCACAGATACGCAGTATTTT. Its translation: CATSKRRGGDVSTDTQYF.

Only a few counts were recorded for this clone. V gene TRBV7-9 combines with J gene TRBJ1-3; D call uncertain. With 5 bases removed from V and 2 bases from J, the gap between germline ends came to 7 bases. Germline loops: CDR1 SEHNR, CDR2 FQNEAQ (reference sequence). CDR3 length equals 13 residues. The DNA for the CDR3 is TGTGCCAGCAGCCCAGACACTGGAAACACCATATATTTT. Translation: CASSPDTGNTIYF.

This sequence joins TRBV5-1 and TRBJ2-1; TRBD1 might be the D (6 bases). V dropped 0 bases and J dropped 5 bases, with 12 bases sitting between them. CDR1 SGHRS and CDR2 YFSETQ come from the germline V gene. CDR3 length: 15 residues. The CDR3 region has the DNA TGCGCCAGCAGCTTGGTGGCTCAGGGGAACAATGAGCAGTTCTTC. It codes for CASSLVAQGNNEQFF.

V gene TRBV29-1 combines with J gene TRBJ1-1; D is uncertain. The CDR3 totals 15 residues. Trimming left V 7 bases short and J 5 bases short, with 23 bases between. Looked up from germline, CDR1 is SQVTM and CDR2 is ANQGSEA. The CDR3 DNA is TGCAGCGCCGACCCATTCCCGGGTACTTCAACTGAAGCTTTCTTT. Protein: CSADPFPGTSTEAFF.

This clone was counted once. V is TRBV28 and J is TRBJ1-5; 8 bases match TRBD1. Germline values: CDR1 MDHEN, CDR2 SYDVKM. Trimming at V came to 6 bases and at J to 0 bases, leaving 4 bases not matched to a gene. The CDR3 covers 15 residues. The DNA for the CDR3 is TGTGCCAGCAGAGACAGGGGCTATAGCAATCAGCCCCAGCATTTT. This gives the protein CASRDRGYSNQPQHF.

The rearrangement uses TRBV6-6 and TRBJ1-6; D is unclear. Germline V gives CDR1 MNHNY, CDR2 SVGAGI (reference sequence). Trimming removed 6 bases at V and 6 bases at J, with 12 bases between. The CDR3 has 14 amino acids. The CDR3 DNA is TGTGCCAGCAGCTTCGGACTGGTTAATTCACCCCTCCACTTT. Its translation is CASSFGLVNSPLHF.

J is TRBJ1-1 and V is TRBV5-1; D unclear. V lost 0 bases, J lost 4 bases, and 10 bases lay in between. Germline V lookup: CDR1 SGHRS, CDR2 YFSETQ. The CDR3 is 14 amino acids. The CDR3 DNA follows: TGCGCCAGCAGCTTGGGTAGCGGGGTCACTGAAGCTTTCTTT. Amino acid sequence: CASSLGSGVTEAFF.

The V call is TRBV7-2, the J call TRBJ1-2; TRBD1 might be the D (5 bases). V gave up 1 base and J gave up 8 bases, with 14 bases separating them. In germline, CDR1 is SGHTA, CDR2 FQGNSA. The CDR3 is 14 amino acids. CDR3 nucleotide sequence: TGTGCCAGCAGCTTAGTAGGGGCGGGGGAAGGCTACACCTTC. Translation gives CASSLVGAGEGYTF.

The V gene is TRBV6-5, the J gene TRBJ1-5; D is unresolved. Germline V CDR1 and CDR2: MNHEY, SVGAGI. V was cut by 5 bases and J by 0 bases, with 11 bases left in between. The CDR3 length is 15 residues. The CDR3 DNA follows: TGTGCCAGCAGTATAGGAGGGTATAGCAATCAGCCCCAGCATTTT. It specifies CASSIGGYSNQPQHF.

The rearrangement links TRBV2 to TRBJ2-1, with D possibly being TRBD2 (5 bases). The V and J ends lost 1 base and 2 bases respectively, with 15 bases between them. The length of the CDR3 is 17 residues. CDR1 and CDR2 from the germline V gene are SNHLY and FYNNEI. The CDR3 nucleotides read TGTGCCAGCAGTGAAGATGCTAGCCCTCCTCCCTACAATGAGCAGTTCTTC. Protein sequence: CASSEDASPPPYNEQFF.

This sequence joins TRBV19 and TRBJ2-2, with D perhaps matching TRBD1 (5 bases). The CDR3 length is 14 residues. Trimming shortened V by 6 bases and J by 2 bases, and 10 bases separated the two germline ends. Germline V CDR1 and CDR2: LNHDA, SQIVND (reference sequence). This CDR3 reads CASRGRANTGELFF. CDR3 coding DNA: TGTGCCAGTAGGGGCAGGGCCAACACCGGGGAGCTGTTTTTT. Full variable domain (remainder filled in from reference TRBV19 and TRBJ2-2): DGGITQSPKYLFRKEGQNVTLSCEQNLNHDAMYWYRQDPGQGLRLIYYSQIVNDFQKGDIAEGYSVSREKKESFPLTVTSAQKNPTAFYLCASRGRANTGELFFGEGSRLTVL.

This sequence joins TRBV9 and TRBJ2-7; TRBD2 matches at 9 bases. J gave up 9 bases and V 0 bases, and 10 bases lay outside the gene matches. This CDR3 has 15 residues. Germline V gives CDR1 SGDLS, CDR2 YYNGEE. In DNA, the CDR3 is TGTGCCAGCAGCGTAGCGGGCGGGGGGGCCGGTCGGCAGTACTTC. Residues: CASSVAGGGAGRQYF.

V gene TRBV9 combines with J gene TRBJ2-7, with TRBD2 matching 12 bases. The CDR3 has 16 residues. Germline V CDR1 and CDR2: SGDLS, YYNGEE. Unmatched junction bases numbered 6, after V lost 1 base and J lost 4 bases. The CDR3 nucleotides read TGTGCCAGCAGCGTATCCCTAGCGGGAGGGCCATACGAGCAGTACTTC. As protein: CASSVSLAGGPYEQYF.

The rearrangement links TRBV18 to TRBJ2-3; TRBD1 might be the D (5 bases). Germline-derived CDR1 and CDR2 are KGHSH and LQKENI. Trimming removed 3 bases at V and 5 bases at J, with 9 bases between. The CDR3 length is 13 residues. CDR3 amino acids: CASSPPREDTQYF. The DNA for the CDR3 is TGTGCCAGCTCACCCCCCAGGGAAGATACGCAGTATTTT.

The rearrangement uses TRBV2 and TRBJ2-7; TRBD2 is a possible D gene (5 bases). The CDR3 spans 14 residues. The germline CDR1 and CDR2 sequences are SNHLY and FYNNEI. The ends were cut back, 2 bases at V and 4 bases at J, with 12 bases in the middle. The CDR3: CASSEIGDWYEQYF. The CDR3 DNA follows: TGTGCCAGCAGTGAAATCGGGGATTGGTACGAGCAGTACTTC.

The rearrangement uses TRBV5-5 and TRBJ1-5; tentative D call: TRBD1 (6 bases). Germline CDR1 SGHKS, CDR2 YYEKEE (reference sequence). Trimming took 3 bases from V and 2 from J, leaving 9 bases between them. This CDR3 is built from 14 residues. This CDR3 reads CASSSSGGNQPQHF. The CDR3 nucleotides are TGTGCCAGCAGCTCTTCAGGGGGCAATCAGCCCCAGCATTTT.

The table lists this clone with a count of one. The J gene is TRBJ2-5, the V gene TRBV7-9; 14 positions agree with TRBD2. The DNA end lines up better with TRBJ2-7; the J call may be wrong. CDR1 and CDR2 from the germline V gene are SEHNR and FQNEAQ (reference sequence). CDR3 length: 15 residues. The CDR3 here is CASSLGLAGVYEQYF. The DNA of the CDR3 is TGTGCCAGCAGCCTGGGACTAGCGGGGGTCTACGAGCAGTACTTC.

V gene TRBV6-1 combines with J gene TRBJ2-1; TRBD2 is a possible D gene (5 bases). The germline V and J ends were trimmed by 1 base and 9 bases, with 7 bases remaining between them. Germline assignment: CDR1 MNHNS and CDR2 SASEGT. The CDR3 loop spans 12 amino acids. The CDR3 region has the DNA TGTGCCAGCAGTGAAGTGGCGGGTGAGCAGTTCTTC. It yields the protein CASSEVAGEQFF.

The CDR3 sequence is CASSPSGRADEQYF. DNA for the CDR3: TGTGCCAGTTCCCCTAGCGGGAGGGCCGACGAGCAGTACTTC. This chain connects TRBV7-9 to TRBJ2-7; 12 bases are shared with TRBD2. Germline V gene data show CDR1 as SEHNR and CDR2 as FQNEAQ (reference sequence). J lost 5 bases, V lost 9 bases, and 8 bases had no gene match. CDR3 length equals 14 residues. Full variable domain (missing parts from reference TRBV7-9 and TRBJ2-7): DTGVSQNPRHKITKRGQNVTFRCDPISEHNRLYWYRQTLGQGPEFLTYFQNEAQLEKSRLLSDRFSAERPKGSFSTLEIQRTEQGDSAMYLCASSPSGRADEQYFGPGTRLTVT.

The rearrangement uses TRBV4-3 and TRBJ1-4; 7 bases align to TRBD1. The CDR3 covers 17 residues. V shed 0 bases, J shed 7 bases, and the junction held 11 bases outside the gene matches. Germline CDR1 LGHNA, CDR2 YSLEER. CDR3 protein: CASSQDWGRGYREKLFF. The CDR3 bases are TGCGCCAGCAGCCAAGATTGGGGCAGGGGGTATCGTGAAAAACTGTTTTTT.

The rearrangement joins TRBV7-2 to TRBJ2-7, with 8 bases lining up with TRBD1. Germline V gives CDR1 SGHTA, CDR2 FQGNSA. CDR3 length equals 16 residues. The V segment lost 1 base and the J segment 5 bases; nucleotides outside the gene matches: 10. Here the CDR3 DNA reads TGTGCCAGCAGCTTAGGGAGTCGGACAGGGTACCACGAGCAGTACTTC. This sequence encodes CASSLGSRTGYHEQYF.

The chain couples TRBV7-9 to TRBJ2-7; 7 bases align to TRBD2. With 1 base clipped from V and 1 base from J, the junction kept 4 bases outside the gene matches. The CDR3 runs 15 residues. The germline V gene encodes CDR1 SEHNR and CDR2 FQNEAQ (reference sequence). CDR3 region: CASSLGASGSYEQYF. The CDR3 region has the DNA TGTGCCAGCAGCTTAGGGGCTAGCGGTTCCTACGAGCAGTACTTC.

The chain uses TRBV9 and TRBJ2-5; 12 bases fit TRBD1. Germline V gene sequence: CDR1 SGDLS, CDR2 YYNGEE. The junction had 5 bases not matched to a gene; V was cut back by 3 bases and J by 5 bases. The CDR3 has 15 residues. In nucleotides, the CDR3 is TGTGCCAGCAGCGACGGGACAGGGGGCAGGGAGACCCAGTACTTC. This gives the protein CASSDGTGGRETQYF.